These T cell receptor beta chains were read from a single sample in a study of blood T cells in healthy people across ages. TCRdb re-called the 5' RACE reads through MiXCR, storing one row per CDR3 protein. The repertoire holds hundreds of thousands of distinct CDR3 sequences, with roughly 58% as singletons. The material sequenced was blood. These receptors were obtained from a man aged 60-69 years in good health. CDR3s leave out the opening cysteine and the closing phenylalanine or tryptophan.

V	J	CDR3
TRBV4-2	TRBJ2-3	ASSQDFRGTDTQY
TRBV7-9	TRBJ2-5	ASSPRGRARETQY
TRBV5-1	TRBJ2-1	ASSLTGVGNEQF
TRBV28	TRBJ1-5	ASSLFVQPQH
TRBV27	TRBJ1-2	ASSLTGRPNYGYT
TRBV20-1	TRBJ2-5	SATLAGGSQETQY
TRBV4-1	TRBJ1-4	ASSPSTGLLEKLF
TRBV25-1	TRBJ2-5	ASSEFVGGGEQETQY
TRBV28	TRBJ2-1	ASTLVPGQGADEQF
TRBV7-2	TRBJ2-1	ASSLAEGVGEQF
TRBV4-1	TRBJ2-5	ASSRGGTSGGALETQY
TRBV7-9	TRBJ2-7	ASSRGRTETYEQY
TRBV10-1	TRBJ2-1	ASMGEVLAGGPSSYNEQF
TRBV6-1	TRBJ2-7	ATDDSPYEQY
TRBV24-1	-	ATSDQGVKSSYNEQY